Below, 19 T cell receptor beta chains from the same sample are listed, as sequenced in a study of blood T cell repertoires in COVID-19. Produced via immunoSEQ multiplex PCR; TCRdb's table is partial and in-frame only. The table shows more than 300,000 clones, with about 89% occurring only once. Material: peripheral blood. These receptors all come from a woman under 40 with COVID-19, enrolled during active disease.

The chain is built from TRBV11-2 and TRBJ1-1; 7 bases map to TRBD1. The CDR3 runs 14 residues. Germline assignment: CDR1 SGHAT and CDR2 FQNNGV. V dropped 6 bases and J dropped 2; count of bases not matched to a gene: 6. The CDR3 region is CASRKDRVNTEAFF. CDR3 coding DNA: TGTGCCAGCAGAAAAGACAGGGTCAACACTGAAGCTTTCTTT.

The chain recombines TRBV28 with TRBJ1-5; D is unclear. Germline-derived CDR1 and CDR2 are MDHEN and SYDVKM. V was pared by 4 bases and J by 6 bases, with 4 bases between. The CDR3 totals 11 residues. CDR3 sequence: CASSSVQPQHF. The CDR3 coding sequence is TGTGCCAGCAGTTCTGTTCAGCCCCAGCATTTT.

The CDR3: CASSPTGGAWTEAFF. The CDR3 nucleotides are TGTGCCAGCTCACCGACAGGGGGCGCATGGACTGAAGCTTTCTTT. V usage is TRBV18 and J usage is TRBJ1-1; 10 bases are a match to TRBD1. V lost 3 bases, J lost 5 bases, and 6 bases stayed unmatched. Germline V CDR1 and CDR2: KGHSH, LQKENI. The CDR3 consists of 15 residues.

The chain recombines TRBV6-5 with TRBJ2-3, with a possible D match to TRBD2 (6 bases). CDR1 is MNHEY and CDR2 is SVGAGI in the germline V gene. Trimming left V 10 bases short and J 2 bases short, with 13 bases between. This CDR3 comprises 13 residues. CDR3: CAIQTRTTDTQYF. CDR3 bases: TGTGCCATACAGACTAGGACCACAGATACGCAGTATTTT.

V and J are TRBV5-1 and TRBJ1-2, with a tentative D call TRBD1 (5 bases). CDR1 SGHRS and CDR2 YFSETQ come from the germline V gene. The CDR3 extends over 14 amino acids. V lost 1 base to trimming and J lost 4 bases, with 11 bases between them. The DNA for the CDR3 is TGCGCCAGCAGCTTGATTGCAGACAGCTATGGCTACACCTTC. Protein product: CASSLIADSYGYTF.

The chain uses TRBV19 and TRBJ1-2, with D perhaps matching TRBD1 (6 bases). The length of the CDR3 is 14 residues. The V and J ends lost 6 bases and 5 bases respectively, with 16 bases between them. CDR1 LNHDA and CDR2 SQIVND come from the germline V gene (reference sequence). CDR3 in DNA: TGTGCCAGTAGAGCCCCGGGGACATTTTATGGCTACACCTTC. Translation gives CASRAPGTFYGYTF.

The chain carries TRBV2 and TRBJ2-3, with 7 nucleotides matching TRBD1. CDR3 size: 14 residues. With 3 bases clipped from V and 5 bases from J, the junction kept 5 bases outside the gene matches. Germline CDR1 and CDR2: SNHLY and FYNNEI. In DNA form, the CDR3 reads TGTGCCAGCAGTGAGGGACAGAACTTAGATACGCAGTATTTT. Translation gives CASSEGQNLDTQYF.

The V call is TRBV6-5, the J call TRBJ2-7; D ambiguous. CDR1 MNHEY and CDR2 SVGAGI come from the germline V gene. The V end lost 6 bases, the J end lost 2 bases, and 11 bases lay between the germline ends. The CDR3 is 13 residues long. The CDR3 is CASSPARTYEQYF. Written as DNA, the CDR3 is TGTGCCAGCAGCCCCGCCAGGACCTACGAGCAGTACTTC.

The CDR3 region has the DNA TGTGCCAGCAGCCAAGATGGGGGAGGCCGTTACGAGCAGTACTTC. It yields the protein CASSQDGGGRYEQYF. This chain uses TRBV3-1 (or the pseudogene TRBV3-2) with TRBJ2-7; a possible D gene is TRBD2 (6 bases). Trimming took off 0 bases at V and 4 bases at J, with 13 bases between the two ends. The length of the CDR3 is 15 residues. CDR1 is LGHDT and CDR2 is YNNKEL in the germline V gene (reference sequence).

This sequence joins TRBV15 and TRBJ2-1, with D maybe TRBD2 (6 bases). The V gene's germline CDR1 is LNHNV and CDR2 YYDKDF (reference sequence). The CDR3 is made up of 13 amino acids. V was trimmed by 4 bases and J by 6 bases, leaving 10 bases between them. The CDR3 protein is CATSTKLANEQFF. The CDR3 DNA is TGTGCCACCAGCACCAAACTAGCCAATGAGCAGTTCTTC.

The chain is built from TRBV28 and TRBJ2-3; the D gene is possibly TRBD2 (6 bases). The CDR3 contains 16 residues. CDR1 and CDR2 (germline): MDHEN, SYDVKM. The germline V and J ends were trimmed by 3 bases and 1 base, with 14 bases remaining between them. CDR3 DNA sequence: TGTGCCAGCAGTTTTTACGGGGGAGGAGGCACAGATACGCAGTATTTT. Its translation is CASSFYGGGGTDTQYF. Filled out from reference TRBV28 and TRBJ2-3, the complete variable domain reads DVKVTQSSRYLVKRTGEKVFLECVQDMDHENMFWYRQDPGLGLRLIYFSYDVKMKEKGDIPEGYSVSREKKERFSLILESASTNQTSMYLCASSFYGGGGTDTQYFGPGTRLTVL.

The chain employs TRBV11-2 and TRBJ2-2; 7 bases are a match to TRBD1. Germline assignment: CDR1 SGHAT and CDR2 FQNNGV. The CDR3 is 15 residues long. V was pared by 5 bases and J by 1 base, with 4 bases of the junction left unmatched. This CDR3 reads CASSPDRVNTGELFF. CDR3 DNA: TGTGCCAGCAGCCCCGACAGGGTGAACACCGGGGAGCTGTTTTTT.

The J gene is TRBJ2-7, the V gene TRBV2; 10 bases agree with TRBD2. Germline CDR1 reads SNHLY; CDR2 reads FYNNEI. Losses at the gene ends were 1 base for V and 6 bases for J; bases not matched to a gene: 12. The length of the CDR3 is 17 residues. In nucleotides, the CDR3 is TGTGCCAGCAGTGAAGGTCCAGGGCTAGCGGGAGTGTGCGAGCAGTACTTC. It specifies CASSEGPGLAGVCEQYF.

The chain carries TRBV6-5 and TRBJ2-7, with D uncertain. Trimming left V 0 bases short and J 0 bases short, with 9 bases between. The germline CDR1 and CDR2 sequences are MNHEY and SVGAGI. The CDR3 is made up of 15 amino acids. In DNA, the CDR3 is TGTGCCAGCAGTTACTCGCCGGGTTCCTCCTACGAGCAGTACTTC. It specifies CASSYSPGSSYEQYF.

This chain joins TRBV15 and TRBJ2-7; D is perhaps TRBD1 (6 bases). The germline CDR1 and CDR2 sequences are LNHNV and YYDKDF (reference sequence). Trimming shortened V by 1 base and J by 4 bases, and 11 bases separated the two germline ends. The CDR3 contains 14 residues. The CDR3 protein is CATSRGRTAYEQYF. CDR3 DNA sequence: TGTGCCACCAGCAGAGGAAGGACAGCTTACGAGCAGTACTTC.

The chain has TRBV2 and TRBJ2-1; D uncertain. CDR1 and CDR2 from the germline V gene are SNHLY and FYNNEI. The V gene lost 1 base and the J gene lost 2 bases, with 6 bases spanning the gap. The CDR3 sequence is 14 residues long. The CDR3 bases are TGTGCCAGCAGTGAAGGCCAGGCCTACAATGAGCAGTTCTTC. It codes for CASSEGQAYNEQFF.

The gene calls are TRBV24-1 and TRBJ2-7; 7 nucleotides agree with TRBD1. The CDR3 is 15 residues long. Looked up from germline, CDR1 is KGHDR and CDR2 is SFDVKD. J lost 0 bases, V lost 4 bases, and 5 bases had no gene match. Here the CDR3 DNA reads TGTGCCACCAGTGACTCGGGACAGAACTCCTACGAGCAGTACTTC. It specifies CATSDSGQNSYEQYF.

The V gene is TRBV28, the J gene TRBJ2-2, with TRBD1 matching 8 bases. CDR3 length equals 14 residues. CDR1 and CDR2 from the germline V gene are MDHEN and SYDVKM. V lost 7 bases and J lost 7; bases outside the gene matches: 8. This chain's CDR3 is CASTVDRAGGELFF. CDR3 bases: TGTGCCAGCACCGTGGACAGGGCTGGCGGGGAGCTGTTTTTT.

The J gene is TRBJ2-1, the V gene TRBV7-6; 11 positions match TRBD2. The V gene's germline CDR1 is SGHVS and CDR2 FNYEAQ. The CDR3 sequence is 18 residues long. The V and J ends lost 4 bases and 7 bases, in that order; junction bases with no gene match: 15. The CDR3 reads CASSSSEPRLAGRNEQFF. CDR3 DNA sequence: TGTGCCAGCAGCTCATCTGAACCCAGACTAGCGGGGAGGAATGAGCAGTTCTTC.